One and the same sample provided the 9 T cell receptor beta chains below, sequenced in a study of control samples from healthy donors and cancer patients. Sequencing was performed with immunoSEQ multiplex PCR; in TCRdb, only in-frame clones are kept and a portion is missing. The sample consists of 98,000 or so clones, over 60% of them appearing once. The sequenced sample consisted of blood. Every receptor here comes from a woman aged 25 to 39 in good health.

J is TRBJ1-1 and V is TRBV24-1, with 8 bases lining up with TRBD1. V lost 2 bases, J lost 3 bases, and 4 bases stayed unmatched. Per germline, CDR1 KGHDR and CDR2 SFDVKD. CDR3 length: 15 amino acids. CDR3 amino acids: CATSDWRTGHTEAFF. In nucleotides, the CDR3 is TGTGCCACCAGTGATTGGAGGACAGGGCACACTGAAGCTTTCTTT.

The chain recombines TRBV9 with TRBJ2-3; 12 bases are shared with TRBD2. V trimming: 0 bases; J trimming: 5 bases; junction bases outside the gene matches: 16. From germline, CDR1 is SGDLS and CDR2 YYNGEE. The CDR3 spans 20 residues. The CDR3 DNA sequence: TGTGCCAGCAGCGTAGCCCCCGGGGGAGCTAGCGGGGGGGCACAAGATACGCAGTATTTT. It yields the protein CASSVAPGGASGGAQDTQYF. The full variable domain, its missing parts supplied by reference TRBV9 and TRBJ2-3, is DSGVTQTPKHLITATGQRVTLRCSPRSGDLSVYWYQQSLDQGLQFLIQYYNGEERAKGNILERFSAQQFPDLHSELNLSSLELGDSALYFCASSVAPGGASGGAQDTQYFGPGTRLTVL.

This CDR3 is CASSLSGTGDYGYTF. In nucleotides, the CDR3 is TGTGCCAGCAGCTTGTCCGGGACAGGCGACTATGGCTACACCTTC. J is TRBJ1-2 and V is TRBV11-1; 8 bases agree with TRBD1. The germline V gene encodes CDR1 SGHAT and CDR2 FQDESV (reference sequence). V lost 3 bases, J lost 3 bases, and 6 bases stayed unmatched. The CDR3 is made up of 15 amino acids.

This chain links TRBV1 with TRBJ2-1; the table calls TRBD2, which could not be checked here. TRBV1 is annotated as a pseudogene. The CDR3 sequence is 15 residues long. The CDR3 protein is CTISSGGPHYNEQFF. CDR3 coding DNA: TGCACCATATCTAGCGGGGGGCCTCACTACAATGAGCAGTTCTTC.

This rearrangement joins TRBV5-4 to TRBJ2-3; possible D gene TRBD1, 5 bases. Germline V lookup: CDR1 SGHNT, CDR2 YYREEE (reference sequence). There are 15 residues in the CDR3. V lost 0 bases, J lost 7 bases, and 15 bases lay in between. Here the CDR3 DNA reads TGTGCCAGCAGCTTGGGTTCCGGAGCAGGGAATACGCAGTATTTT. Translation: CASSLGSGAGNTQYF.

The CDR3 reads CATSDSKQGSGNTIYF. DNA for the CDR3: TGTGCCACCAGTGATTCCAAGCAGGGGAGCGGAAACACCATATATTTT. The rearrangement joins TRBV24-1 to TRBJ1-3, with D perhaps matching TRBD1 (6 bases). In germline, CDR1 is KGHDR, CDR2 SFDVKD. V shed 2 bases and J shed 4 bases, with 14 bases lying between them. The CDR3 consists of 16 residues.

V gene TRBV4-1 combines with J gene TRBJ1-4; D perhaps matches TRBD1 (5 bases). Germline V gene sequence: CDR1 MGHRA, CDR2 YSYEKL. The CDR3 length is 16 residues. The V end was cut by 0 bases, the J end by 7 bases, with 15 bases between. CDR3 sequence (DNA): TGCGCCAGCAGCCAAGATCAGGGTCCTCTGGGTGAAAAACTGTTTTTT. It codes for CASSQDQGPLGEKLFF.

In its sample, this clone was seen a few times. The chain recombines TRBV7-9 with TRBJ1-1; D may be TRBD1 (6 bases). Germline CDR1 reads SEHNR; CDR2 reads FQNEAQ (reference sequence). The CDR3 is 13 residues long. With 11 bases removed from V and 2 bases from J, the gap between germline ends came to 15 bases. The CDR3 loop is CAVLRTANTEAFF. CDR3 bases: TGTGCCGTATTGCGGACAGCCAACACTGAAGCTTTCTTT.

This clone was counted once. V gene TRBV27 combines with J gene TRBJ1-5; D is possibly TRBD1 (6 bases). Trimming took off 8 bases at V and 4 bases at J, with 9 bases between the two ends. Looked up from germline, CDR1 is MNHEY and CDR2 is SMNVEV (reference sequence). The CDR3 totals 12 residues. CDR3 in amino acids: CASGTSNQPQHF. CDR3 DNA: TGTGCCAGCGGGACATCGAATCAGCCCCAGCATTTT.